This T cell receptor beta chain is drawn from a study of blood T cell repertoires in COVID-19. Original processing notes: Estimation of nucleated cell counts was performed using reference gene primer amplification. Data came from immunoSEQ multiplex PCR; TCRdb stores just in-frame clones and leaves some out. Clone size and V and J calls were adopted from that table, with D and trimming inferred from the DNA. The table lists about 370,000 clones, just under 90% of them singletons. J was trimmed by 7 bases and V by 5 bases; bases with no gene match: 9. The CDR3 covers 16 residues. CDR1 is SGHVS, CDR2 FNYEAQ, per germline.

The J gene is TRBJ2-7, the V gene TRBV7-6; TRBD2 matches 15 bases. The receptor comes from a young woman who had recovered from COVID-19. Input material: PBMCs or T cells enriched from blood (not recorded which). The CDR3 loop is CASSPGLAGGLREQYF. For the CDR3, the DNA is TGTGCCAGCAGCCCGGGACTAGCGGGGGGTTTACGGGAGCAGTACTTC.